What follows describes a single T cell receptor beta chain. What it binds is not known. This specimen comes from a study of T cells after yellow fever vaccination. TCRdb analysed the 5' RACE reads with MiXCR anew, one entry per CDR3 protein. The sample has more than 450,000 distinct CDR3 sequences, 20% to 25% seen once. Trimming pared 9 bases from V and 7 bases from J, leaving 15 bases between. Germline assignment: CDR1 KGHDR and CDR2 SFDVKD. The CDR3 is made up of 13 amino acids. Study-wide findings and caveats: High-abundance clonotypes from the bulk population could contaminate FACS-sorted repertoires.

The receptor was isolated from a man aged 18 to 29 who received the YFV17D yellow fever vaccine. The chain recombines TRBV24-1 with TRBJ2-1; D assignment may be TRBD1 or TRBD2 (5 bases each). The sequencing here drew on PBMCs, taken more than 20 days after the first yellow fever vaccination. CDR3 sequence: CATSPSWGNEQFF. The DNA for the CDR3 is TGTGCCACCTCGCCTAGCTGGGGGAATGAGCAGTTCTTC.